The 14 T cell receptor beta chains reported below all come from one sample, sequenced in a study of CD8 T cells in ankylosing spondylitis. TCRdb independently ran MiXCR on the 5' RACE reads; one entry per CDR3 protein. Of around 120,000 distinct CDR3 sequences in the sample, around 8.5% are singletons; the top ten hold approximately 3.3%. The specimen sequenced was blood, either unsorted or a sorted T cell fraction (not recorded which). The receptors shown here come from a male donor with ankylosing spondylitis or in good health (not recorded which).

The sample holds a few counts of this clonotype. The gene calls are TRBV5-6 and TRBJ2-7; the D gene is possibly TRBD2 (6 bases). Germline-derived CDR1 and CDR2 are SGHDT and YYEEEE. The CDR3 sequence is 15 residues long. The V gene lost 2 bases and the J gene lost 6 bases, with 18 bases spanning the gap. CDR3 residues: CASSLRASDLSEQYF. The CDR3 DNA follows: TGTGCCAGCAGCTTACGGGCTAGCGATTTATCCGAGCAGTACTTC.

There are many counts of this clonotype. The chain joins TRBV20-1 to TRBJ2-7; tentatively, D is TRBD1 (7 bases). The germline V and J ends were trimmed by 4 bases and 2 bases, with 21 bases remaining between them. This CDR3 comprises 16 residues. Germline V lookup: CDR1 DFQATT, CDR2 SNEGSKA (reference sequence). CDR3: CSATRGDRELPYEQYF. The CDR3 coding sequence is TGCAGTGCTACAAGGGGGGACAGAGAACTTCCCTACGAGCAGTACTTC.

This clonotype was seen a few times. This chain uses TRBV5-1 with TRBJ2-3; 8 bases fit TRBD2. Trimming cost V 3 bases and J 5 bases; bases outside gene matches: 8. Germline values: CDR1 SGHRS, CDR2 YFSETQ. CDR3 length: 15 residues. CDR3 in DNA: TGCGCCAGCAGCTCTGAAGCGGGGGTGGGAGATACGCAGTATTTT. This gives the protein CASSSEAGVGDTQYF.

This clonotype was detected ten times or more. Here the CDR3 DNA reads TGTGCCAGCAGCTTAACTCGCGGGAGGGTTAATGAGCAGTTCTTC. Its translation: CASSLTRGRVNEQFF. The chain carries TRBV7-3 and TRBJ2-1, with 9 nucleotides matching TRBD2. CDR3 length: 15 amino acids. The V gene's germline CDR1 is SGHTA and CDR2 FQGTGA. The J segment lost 7 bases and the V segment lost 0 bases, leaving 4 bases of the junction unmatched.

Points on this clonotype: Being one base from a much bigger clone, this may be a read error. This chain connects TRBV20-1 to TRBJ2-4, with D maybe TRBD2 (5 bases). CDR3 length: 14 amino acids. Germline V gene lookup returns CDR1 DFQATT and CDR2 SNEGSKA (reference sequence). The DNA for the CDR3 is TGCAGTGCCGGGGTCATCCTCGGGCAAAACAGTCAGTACTTC. As protein: CSAGVILGQNSQYF.

The chain combines TRBV5-1 with TRBJ2-1; D call uncertain. The germline gives CDR1 SGHRS, CDR2 YFSETQ. The CDR3 sequence is 17 residues long. V lost 4 bases and J 0 bases, leaving 17 bases between the germline ends. This CDR3 is CASSPILGLVSYNEQFF. CDR3 DNA: TGCGCCAGCAGCCCAATTCTAGGATTGGTCTCCTACAATGAGCAGTTCTTC.

This clonotype was seen repeatedly, ten times or more. This chain uses TRBV27 with TRBJ1-4; D gene unclear. The CDR3 extends over 15 amino acids. V lost 5 bases, J lost 0 bases, and 10 bases lay in between. Germline V gene sequence: CDR1 MNHEY, CDR2 SMNVEV (reference sequence). CDR3 bases: TGTGCCAGCAGTCTACGGGCAGCAACTAATGAAAAACTGTTTTTT. It codes for CASSLRAATNEKLFF. The whole variable domain, filled in from reference TRBV27 and TRBJ1-4, reads EAQVTQNPRYLITVTGKKLTVTCSQNMNHEYMSWYRQDPGLGLRQIYYSMNVEVTDKGDVPEGYKVSRKEKRNFPLILESPSPNQTSLYFCASSLRAATNEKLFFGSGTQLSVL.

In its sample, this clonotype was seen many times. The chain is built from TRBV5-1 and TRBJ2-1; 11 bases agree with TRBD2. J gave up 7 bases and V 0 bases, and 6 bases lay outside the gene matches. The V gene's germline CDR1 is SGHRS and CDR2 YFSETQ. This CDR3 spans 16 amino acids. CDR3 protein: CASSLVPSGRLNEQFF. CDR3 DNA sequence: TGCGCCAGCAGCTTGGTTCCTAGCGGGAGGTTGAATGAGCAGTTCTTC.

This clonotype was detected a few times. The V call is TRBV2, the J call TRBJ2-5; D is possibly TRBD2 (6 bases). The germline V gene has CDR1 SNHLY and CDR2 FYNNEI. V was shortened by 7 bases and J by 2 bases, with 14 bases between the two germline ends. The CDR3 extends over 14 amino acids. CDR3 bases: TGTGCCAGCAATCGGGGGAATACTCAAGAGACCCAGTACTTC. Protein sequence: CASNRGNTQETQYF.

The table lists this clonotype with many counts. The rearrangement links TRBV7-2 to TRBJ2-5, with 8 nucleotides matching TRBD1. Germline CDR1 reads SGHTA; CDR2 reads FQGNSA. Germline trimming cut 4 bases from V and 2 bases from J; bases unmatched to any gene: 3. This CDR3 contains 14 residues. The CDR3 DNA reads as TGTGCCAGCAGCTCGACAGGGGTTCAAGAGACCCAGTACTTC. Amino acids: CASSSTGVQETQYF.

The table lists this clonotype with many counts. The chain has TRBV7-2 and TRBJ2-3; D assignment may be TRBD1 or TRBD2 (7 bases each). Trimming took off 4 bases at V and 0 bases at J, with 17 bases between the two ends. CDR3 length: 17 residues. Germline CDR1 reads SGHTA; CDR2 reads FQGNSA. CDR3 region: CASSYRGPSGSTDTQYF. CDR3 in DNA: TGTGCCAGCAGCTACAGGGGACCTAGCGGTAGCACAGATACGCAGTATTTT.

This clonotype has at least ten counts. The chain employs TRBV7-2 and TRBJ2-5, with unresolved D. The CDR3 loop spans 14 amino acids. Trimming took off 4 bases at V and 3 bases at J, with 12 bases between the two ends. CDR1 and CDR2 from the germline V gene are SGHTA and FQGNSA. This CDR3 is CASSSGALKETQYF. The DNA for the CDR3 is TGTGCCAGCAGCTCTGGAGCCCTTAAAGAGACCCAGTACTTC.

The chain has TRBV7-2 and TRBJ2-1; 12 bases match TRBD1. This CDR3 region has 22 residues. The ends lost 6 bases at V and 0 bases at J; junction bases unmatched: 21. Germline V lookup: CDR1 SGHTA, CDR2 FQGNSA. Written as DNA, the CDR3 is TGTGCCAGCAGTCGCCCGGGACAGGGGGCCCGGACTAGCGAGCGCTCCTACAATGAGCAGTTCTTC. Residues: CASSRPGQGARTSERSYNEQFF.

This clonotype was recorded many times. The chain couples TRBV9 to TRBJ2-3; D is ambiguous. Looked up from germline, CDR1 is SGDLS and CDR2 is YYNGEE. This CDR3 is built from 12 residues. Trimming shortened V by 4 bases and J by 4 bases, and 7 bases separated the two germline ends. This CDR3 is CASSPEADTQYF. CDR3 sequence (DNA): TGTGCCAGCAGCCCAGAGGCAGATACGCAGTATTTT.